This entry lists 27 T cell receptor beta chains sequenced from one sample in a study. The table came from immunoSEQ multiplex PCR; TCRdb's copy has only in-frame clones and leaves some out. The table shows tens of thousands of clones, with 93% occurring only once. The source material was PBMCs. Every receptor here comes from a man aged 35 to 55 with rheumatoid arthritis.

The chain links TRBV7-3 to TRBJ2-2; tentative D call: TRBD1 (5 bases). The V and J ends lost 1 base and 1 base respectively, with 13 bases between them. From germline, CDR1 is SGHTA and CDR2 FQGTGA. The CDR3 totals 17 residues. The CDR3 here is CASSLNSRGGNTGELFF. The CDR3 DNA reads as TGTGCCAGCAGCTTAAATTCAAGGGGTGGGAACACCGGGGAGCTGTTTTTT.

The V and J genes are TRBV9 and TRBJ2-2; 9 nucleotides agree with TRBD2. V was pared by 3 bases and J by 6 bases, with 6 bases of the junction left unmatched. The CDR3 runs 15 residues. Looked up from germline, CDR1 is SGDLS and CDR2 is YYNGEE. CDR3: CASSARREGPGELFF. CDR3 coding DNA: TGTGCCAGCAGCGCACGGCGGGAGGGCCCCGGGGAGCTGTTTTTT.

The V gene is TRBV12-3 or TRBV12-4, the J gene TRBJ1-1, with 7 positions matching TRBD1. V shed 6 bases and J 8 bases; nucleotides not matched to a gene: 6. This CDR3 is 12 amino acids long. The CDR3 loop reads CASSFDRAEAFF. CDR3 DNA: TGTGCCAGCAGCTTCGACAGGGCCGAAGCTTTCTTT.

The chain carries TRBV27 and TRBJ1-1; D might be TRBD1 (5 bases). The V end was cut by 6 bases, the J end by 7 bases, with 18 bases between. This CDR3 spans 14 amino acids. The germline CDR1 and CDR2 sequences are MNHEY and SMNVEV (reference sequence). CDR3 protein: CASSPERGRLEAFF. The CDR3 region has the DNA TGTGCCAGCAGCCCCGAACGGGGCAGGCTTGAAGCTTTCTTT.

J is TRBJ2-7 and V is TRBV7-9, with 8 positions matching TRBD2. The V gene end was trimmed by 5 bases and the J gene end by 3 bases; junction bases not matched to a gene: 6. The CDR3 covers 14 residues. Germline V gives CDR1 SEHNR, CDR2 FQNEAQ (reference sequence). The DNA of the CDR3 is TGTGCCAGCAGCGCTATAGCGGGGCTCTACGAGCAGTACTTC. This sequence encodes CASSAIAGLYEQYF.

This clone was observed once. The V call is TRBV11-2, the J call TRBJ2-3, with no clear D. Germline CDR1 SGHAT, CDR2 FQNNGV. V gave up 5 bases and J gave up 1 base, with 13 bases separating them. The CDR3 has 15 amino acids. DNA for the CDR3: TGTGCCAGCAGCCAACGACTCGATGGCACAGATACGCAGTATTTT. Its protein is CASSQRLDGTDTQYF.

The rearrangement uses TRBV19 and TRBJ2-7; a weak D match, TRBD1 (6 bases). The V gene lost 6 bases and the J gene lost 0 bases, with 9 bases spanning the gap. The CDR3 contains 13 residues. Germline V gene sequence: CDR1 LNHDA, CDR2 SQIVND (reference sequence). DNA of the CDR3: TGTGCCAGTAGCGACAGGTTCTCCTACGAGCAGTACTTC. Its protein product is CASSDRFSYEQYF.

This chain links TRBV28 with TRBJ2-7; D is possibly TRBD1 or TRBD2 (5 bases each). V was pared by 3 bases and J by 9 bases, with 15 bases between. CDR3 size: 13 residues. Germline V CDR1 and CDR2: MDHEN, SYDVKM. The CDR3 coding sequence is TGTGCCAGCAGTTTCGGTCTGGGGGACCGGCAGTACTTC. This sequence encodes CASSFGLGDRQYF.

The chain is built from TRBV11-2 and TRBJ1-1; a possible D gene is TRBD1 (6 bases). This CDR3 region has 13 residues. V shed 5 bases and J shed 7 bases, with 14 bases lying between them. Per the germline V gene, CDR1 is SGHAT and CDR2 is FQNNGV. The CDR3 here is CASSNREGSEAFF. The CDR3, as DNA: TGTGCCAGCAGCAACAGGGAGGGGAGTGAAGCTTTCTTT.

The V gene is TRBV4-3, the J gene TRBJ2-7; D assignment may be TRBD1 or TRBD2 (6 bases each). In germline, CDR1 is LGHNA, CDR2 YSLEER. Trimming took 4 bases from V and 5 from J, leaving 18 bases between them. The length of the CDR3 is 15 residues. CDR3 bases: TGCGCCAGCAGCCCAAGGATGTGGGGGGCCCACGAGCAGTACTTC. Its translation is CASSPRMWGAHEQYF.

By share, this clone counts as medium-sized. The chain combines TRBV2 with TRBJ1-2; D is unclear. CDR1 is SNHLY, CDR2 FYNNEI, per germline. With 5 bases removed from V and 3 bases from J, the gap between germline ends came to 13 bases. The CDR3 spans 14 residues. The CDR3 bases are TGTGCCAGCAGTTTTCGCGGGATCGACTATGGCTACACCTTC. This encodes CASSFRGIDYGYTF.

This clone showed up just once. The V gene is TRBV6-5, the J gene TRBJ2-1, with D possibly being TRBD1 (6 bases). The germline V and J ends were trimmed by 6 bases and 2 bases, with 8 bases remaining between them. This CDR3 comprises 13 residues. Germline V gene data show CDR1 as MNHEY and CDR2 as SVGAGI. The CDR3 loop is CASSGTPYNEQFF. In DNA form, the CDR3 reads TGTGCCAGCAGCGGGACACCCTACAATGAGCAGTTCTTC.

The J gene is TRBJ2-3, the V gene TRBV5-1, with D maybe TRBD1 (5 bases). The V gene lost 5 bases and the J gene lost 2 bases, with 15 bases spanning the gap. CDR3 size: 15 residues. CDR1 is SGHRS and CDR2 is YFSETQ in the germline V gene. The CDR3 nucleotides read TGCGCCAGCAGGACAGAATCGTTTCCCACAGATACGCAGTATTTT. It encodes CASRTESFPTDTQYF.

This clone was detected only once. The chain is built from TRBV7-9 and TRBJ1-1; 12 nucleotides align to TRBD1. The CDR3 covers 17 residues. Germline lookup yields CDR1 SEHNR and CDR2 FQNEAQ (reference sequence). V lost 6 bases, J lost 0 bases, and 8 bases stayed unmatched. CDR3 nucleotides: TGTGCCAGCAGGGCCGGGACAGGGGGCGCGTTGAACACTGAAGCTTTCTTT. Protein product: CASRAGTGGALNTEAFF. Variable domain in full (rest from reference TRBV7-9 and TRBJ1-1): DTGVSQNPRHKITKRGQNVTFRCDPISEHNRLYWYRQTLGQGPEFLTYFQNEAQLEKSRLLSDRFSAERPKGSFSTLEIQRTEQGDSAMYLCASRAGTGGALNTEAFFGQGTRLTVV.

The table lists this clone with a count of one. The chain joins TRBV7-8 to TRBJ2-1; the D gene is possibly TRBD1 (5 bases). The CDR3 runs to 17 residues. V was shortened by 0 bases and J by 4 bases, with 16 bases between the two germline ends. CDR1 and CDR2 (germline): SGHVS, FQNEAQ. The CDR3 DNA is TGTGCCAGCAGCTTAGCACCAGGGTCTTCATATTACAATGAGCAGTTCTTC. Translation: CASSLAPGSSYYNEQFF.

V usage is TRBV6-1 and J usage is TRBJ1-1, with a weak D call TRBD1 (5 bases). Trimming removed 0 bases at V and 4 bases at J, with 12 bases between. The length of the CDR3 is 15 residues. The germline CDR1 and CDR2 sequences are MNHNS and SASEGT. The CDR3 is CASSEAKNRITEAFF. DNA of the CDR3: TGTGCCAGCAGTGAAGCGAAGAACAGGATCACTGAAGCTTTCTTT.

J is TRBJ2-7 and V is TRBV5-1; tentative D call: TRBD1 (6 bases). Germline V lookup: CDR1 SGHRS, CDR2 YFSETQ. Trimming removed 3 bases from V and 3 bases from J, with 13 bases in between. The CDR3 extends over 14 amino acids. As DNA, the CDR3 is TGCGCCAGCAGCTGGCAGGGGTCCAGCTACGAGCAGTACTTC. It yields the protein CASSWQGSSYEQYF.

J is TRBJ2-7 and V is TRBV9; 9 nucleotides match TRBD1. The V segment lost 3 bases and the J segment 3 bases; nucleotides outside the gene matches: 4. Germline CDR1 SGDLS, CDR2 YYNGEE. The CDR3 length is 14 residues. Here the CDR3 DNA reads TGTGCCAGCAGCGATGGGACAGGGATCTACGAGCAGTACTTC. Its translation is CASSDGTGIYEQYF.

This chain links TRBV7-8 with TRBJ2-3; no firm D call. CDR3 size: 14 residues. Trimming cost V 3 bases and J 3 bases, with 10 bases left between them. Per the germline V gene, CDR1 is SGHVS and CDR2 is FQNEAQ. The CDR3: CASSFVPTTDTQYF. CDR3 sequence (DNA): TGTGCCAGCAGCTTTGTCCCTACTACAGATACGCAGTATTTT.

This chain joins TRBV4-1 and TRBJ2-7; TRBD2 might be the D (5 bases). Germline CDR1 MGHRA, CDR2 YSYEKL. The CDR3 totals 13 residues. Trimming removed 2 bases from V and 7 bases from J, with 12 bases in between. This CDR3 reads CASSQWRTEEQYF. CDR3 DNA sequence: TGCGCCAGCAGCCAATGGAGGACGGAAGAGCAGTACTTC.

V is TRBV6-2 or TRBV6-3 and J is TRBJ2-1; TRBD2 is a possible D gene (5 bases). CDR3 size: 15 residues. CDR1 is MNHEY, CDR2 SVGEGT, per germline. The V end lost 0 bases, the J end lost 3 bases, and 9 bases lay between the germline ends. The CDR3 loop is CASSYSSTSYNEQFF. In DNA form, the CDR3 reads TGTGCCAGCAGTTACTCTTCAACTAGCTACAATGAGCAGTTCTTC.

The rearrangement links TRBV5-6 to TRBJ2-3, with 14 bases that match TRBD2. V lost 5 bases to trimming and J lost 1 base; unmatched junction nucleotides: 9. Germline V gene data show CDR1 as SGHDT and CDR2 as YYEEEE. The CDR3 covers 18 residues. The CDR3 loop is CASSPTSGRAGGTDTQYF. The CDR3 nucleotides are TGTGCCAGCAGTCCGACTAGCGGGAGGGCCGGGGGCACAGATACGCAGTATTTT. The complete variable domain, with remaining parts taken from reference TRBV5-6 and TRBJ2-3, reads DAGVTQSPTHLIKTRGQQVTLRCSPKSGHDTVSWYQQALGQGPQFIFQYYEEEERQRGNFPDRFSGHQFPNYSSELNVNALLLGDSALYLCASSPTSGRAGGTDTQYFGPGTRLTVL.

The chain carries TRBV6-1 and TRBJ1-1; D is possibly TRBD1 (5 bases). The germline CDR1 and CDR2 sequences are MNHNS and SASEGT. The V end was cut by 2 bases, the J end by 4 bases, with 11 bases between. The CDR3 contains 14 residues. CDR3 loop: CASSERTTFTEAFF. CDR3 nucleotide sequence: TGTGCCAGCAGTGAACGGACAACCTTCACTGAAGCTTTCTTT.

This chain connects TRBV19 to TRBJ2-3; D may be TRBD1 (5 bases). V lost 3 bases to trimming and J lost 6 bases, with 19 bases between them. The germline V gene has CDR1 LNHDA and CDR2 SQIVND (reference sequence). The CDR3 contains 16 residues. CDR3 amino acids: CASSIRGPSAPDTQYF. In DNA form, the CDR3 reads TGTGCCAGTAGTATTAGGGGCCCTTCAGCTCCGGATACGCAGTATTTT.

The chain uses TRBV12-3 or TRBV12-4 and TRBJ1-2; D is unclear. V dropped 6 bases and J dropped 2 bases, with 10 bases sitting between them. The length of the CDR3 is 13 residues. In DNA, the CDR3 is TGTGCCAGCAGATCTACAGAGAACTATGGCTACACCTTC. Its translation is CASRSTENYGYTF.

The chain carries TRBV6-6 and TRBJ1-1, with D unclear. The CDR3 sequence is 11 residues long. Trimming took off 6 bases at V and 4 bases at J, with 6 bases between the two ends. Germline loops: CDR1 MNHNY, CDR2 SVGAGI (reference sequence). CDR3: CASSRITEAFF. CDR3 nucleotide sequence: TGTGCCAGCAGCAGGATCACTGAAGCTTTCTTT.

This clone appeared a single time. V gene TRBV7-2 combines with J gene TRBJ2-1, with 7 bases lining up with TRBD1. Germline V gene data show CDR1 as SGHTA and CDR2 as FQGNSA. Germline trimming cut 4 bases from V and 3 bases from J; bases unmatched to any gene: 0. This CDR3 contains 13 residues. DNA for the CDR3: TGTGCCAGCAGCTGGGACAGCTACAATGAGCAGTTCTTC. Protein: CASSWDSYNEQFF.